The entry below gives a single T cell receptor beta chain sequence along with its context. What it binds is unknown. It was into CD45RA+ naive and CD45RA-negative memory subsets that the CD4+ cells were split. An even split of each subset's genomic DNA across several immunoSEQ plates was performed. Sequencing used immunoSEQ multiplex PCR; TCRdb keeps in-frame clones, though not all of them. The data hold millions of clones, with 95% observed a single time. The data are from a study of shared clonotypes between healthy human individuals. Whole-study results and caveats: Some naive CD4 clonotypes, roughly 4.5%, turned up in common across a few donors.

The V segment lost 2 bases and the J segment 2 bases; nucleotides outside the gene matches: 2. Germline CDR1 and CDR2: KGHSH and LQKENI. The CDR3 sequence is 14 residues long. V and J are TRBV18 and TRBJ1-1, with 7 bases lining up with TRBD1. The sample comprised naive CD4+ T cells sorted from blood. Subset in this sample: CD45RA+ positively selected. The TCR comes from a young man in good health. CDR3 sequence reads: CASSPGQVNTEAFF. CDR3 bases: TGTGCCAGCTCACCAGGACAGGTAAACACTGAAGCTTTCTTT.